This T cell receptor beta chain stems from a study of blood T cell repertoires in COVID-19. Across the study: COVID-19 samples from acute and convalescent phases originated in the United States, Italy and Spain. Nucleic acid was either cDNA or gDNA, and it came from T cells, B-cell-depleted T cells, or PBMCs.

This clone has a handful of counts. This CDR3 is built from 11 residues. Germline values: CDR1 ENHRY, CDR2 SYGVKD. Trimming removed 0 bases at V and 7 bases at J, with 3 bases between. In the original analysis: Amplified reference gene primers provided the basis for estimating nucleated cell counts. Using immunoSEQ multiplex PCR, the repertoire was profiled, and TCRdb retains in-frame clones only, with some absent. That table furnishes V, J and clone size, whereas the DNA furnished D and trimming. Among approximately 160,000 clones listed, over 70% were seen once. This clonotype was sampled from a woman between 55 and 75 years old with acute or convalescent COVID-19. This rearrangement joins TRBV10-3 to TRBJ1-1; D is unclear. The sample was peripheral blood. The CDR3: CAISESREAFF. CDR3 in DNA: TGTGCCATCAGTGAGTCCCGTGAAGCTTTCTTT.